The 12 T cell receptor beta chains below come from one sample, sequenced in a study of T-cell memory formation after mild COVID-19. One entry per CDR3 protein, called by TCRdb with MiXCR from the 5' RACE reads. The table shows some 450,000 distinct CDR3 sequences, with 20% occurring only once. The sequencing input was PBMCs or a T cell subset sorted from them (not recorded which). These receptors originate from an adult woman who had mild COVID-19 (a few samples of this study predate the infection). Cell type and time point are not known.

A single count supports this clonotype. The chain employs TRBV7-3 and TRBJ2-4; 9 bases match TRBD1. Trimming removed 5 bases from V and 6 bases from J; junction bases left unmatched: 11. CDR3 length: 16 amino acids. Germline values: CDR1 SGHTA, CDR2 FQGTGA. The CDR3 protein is CASSPGGQGLGNIQYF. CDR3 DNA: TGTGCCAGCAGCCCGGGGGGACAGGGTTTAGGAAACATTCAGTACTTC. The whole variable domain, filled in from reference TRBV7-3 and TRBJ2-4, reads GAGVSQTPSNKVTEKGKYVELRCDPISGHTALYWYRQSLGQGPEFLIYFQGTGAADDSGLPNDRFFAVRPEGSVSTLKIQRTERGDSAVYLCASSPGGQGLGNIQYFGAGTRLSVL.

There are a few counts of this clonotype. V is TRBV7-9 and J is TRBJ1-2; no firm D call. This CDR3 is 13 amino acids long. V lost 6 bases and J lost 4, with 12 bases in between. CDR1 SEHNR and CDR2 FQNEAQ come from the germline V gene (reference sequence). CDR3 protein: CASSLPGPYGYTF. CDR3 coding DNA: TGTGCCAGCAGTTTACCTGGACCCTATGGCTACACCTTC.

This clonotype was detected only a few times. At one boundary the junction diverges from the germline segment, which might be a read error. CDR3 in amino acids: CASSPGQFNEKLFF. As DNA, the CDR3 is TGCGCCAGCAGTCCCGGACAGTTTAATGAAAAACTGTTTTTT. The chain employs TRBV12-3 or TRBV12-4 and TRBJ1-4, with a possible D match to TRBD1 (6 bases). The CDR3 loop spans 14 amino acids.

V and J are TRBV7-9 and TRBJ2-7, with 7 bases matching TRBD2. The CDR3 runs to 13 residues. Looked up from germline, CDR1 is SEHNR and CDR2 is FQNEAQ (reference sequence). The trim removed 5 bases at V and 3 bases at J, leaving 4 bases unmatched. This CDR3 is CASSKGLFYEQYF. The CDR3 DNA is TGTGCCAGCAGCAAGGGACTATTCTACGAGCAGTACTTC.

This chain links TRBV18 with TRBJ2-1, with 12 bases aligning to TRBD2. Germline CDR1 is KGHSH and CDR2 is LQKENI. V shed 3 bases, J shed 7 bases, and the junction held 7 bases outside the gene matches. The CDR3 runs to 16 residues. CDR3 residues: CASSPPLAGGNNEQFF. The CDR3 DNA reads TGTGCCAGCTCACCCCCCCTAGCGGGAGGGAATAATGAGCAGTTCTTC.

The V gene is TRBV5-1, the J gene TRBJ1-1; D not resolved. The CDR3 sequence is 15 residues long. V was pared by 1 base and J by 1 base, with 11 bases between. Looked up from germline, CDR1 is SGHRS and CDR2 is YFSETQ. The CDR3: CASSLNGGGNTEAFF. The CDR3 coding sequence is TGCGCCAGCAGCTTGAACGGCGGCGGGAACACTGAAGCTTTCTTT.

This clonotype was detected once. CDR3 DNA sequence: TGTGCCAGCAGTAAGACTAGCGGTATGGCATTGGATACGCAGTATTTT. Translating gives CASSKTSGMALDTQYF. The J gene is TRBJ2-3, the V gene TRBV6-6, with 9 bases lining up with TRBD2. The trim removed 5 bases at V and 6 bases at J, leaving 12 bases unmatched. Germline CDR1 is MNHNY and CDR2 is SVGAGI (reference sequence). The CDR3 sequence is 16 residues long.

CDR3 nucleotides: TGTGCCAGCGGCCTTATTCTCGATAATAATGAGCAGTTCTTC. Protein sequence: CASGLILDNNEQFF. This sequence joins TRBV27 and TRBJ2-1; no clear D gene. The germline V gene encodes CDR1 MNHEY and CDR2 SMNVEV (reference sequence). The CDR3 totals 14 residues. The ends were cut back, 8 bases at V and 7 bases at J, with 18 bases in the middle.

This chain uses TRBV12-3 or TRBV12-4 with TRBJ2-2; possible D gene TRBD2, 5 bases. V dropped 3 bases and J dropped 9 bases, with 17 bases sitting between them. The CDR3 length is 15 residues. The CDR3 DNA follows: TGTGCCAGCAGTTTTGTGTCCCAGGAGGTACGGGAGCTGTTTTTT. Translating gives CASSFVSQEVRELFF.

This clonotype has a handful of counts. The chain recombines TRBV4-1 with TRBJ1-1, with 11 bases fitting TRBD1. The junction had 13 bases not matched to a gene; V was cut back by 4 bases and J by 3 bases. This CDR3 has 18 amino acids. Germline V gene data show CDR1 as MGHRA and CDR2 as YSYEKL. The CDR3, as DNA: TGCGCCAGCAGCCCCGGACCCAGGACAGGGGGCGCGTACACTGAAGCTTTCTTT. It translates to CASSPGPRTGGAYTEAFF.

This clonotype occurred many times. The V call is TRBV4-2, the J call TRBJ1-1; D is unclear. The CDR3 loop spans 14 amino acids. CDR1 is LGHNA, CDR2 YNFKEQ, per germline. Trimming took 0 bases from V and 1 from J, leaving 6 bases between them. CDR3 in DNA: TGTGCCAGCAGCCAAGATGTGGGGAACACTGAAGCTTTCTTT. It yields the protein CASSQDVGNTEAFF.

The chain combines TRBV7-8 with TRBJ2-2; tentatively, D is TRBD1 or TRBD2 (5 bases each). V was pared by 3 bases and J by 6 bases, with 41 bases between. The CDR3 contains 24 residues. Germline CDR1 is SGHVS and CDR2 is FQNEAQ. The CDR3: CASSFDYLPLGQGIFMGTAGELFF. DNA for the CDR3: TGTGCCAGCAGCTTTGACTACCTCCCTCTGGGGCAGGGAATTTTCATGGGGACCGCCGGGGAGCTGTTTTTT.